The 23 T cell receptor beta chains listed next were all sequenced from one sample in a study of cytomegalovirus exposure and HLA in healthy donors. PCR employed 60 Vbeta and 13 Jbeta primers. Sequencing was performed with immunoSEQ multiplex PCR; in TCRdb, only in-frame clones are kept and a portion is missing. The data contain 110,000 or so clones, roughly 76% of them seen just once; the ten biggest clones take up around 16%. Sequenced material: PBMCs. All receptors come from a man between 45 and 60 years old in good health and CMV-seropositive.

V usage is TRBV2 and J usage is TRBJ1-2, with TRBD1 identical over 9 bases. The CDR3 sequence is 15 residues long. Losses at the gene ends were 4 bases for V and 1 base for J; bases not matched to a gene: 4. Germline V gene lookup returns CDR1 SNHLY and CDR2 FYNNEI. The CDR3 loop reads CASSVQGQGNYGYTF. In DNA, the CDR3 is TGTGCCAGCAGTGTCCAGGGACAGGGTAACTATGGCTACACCTTC. The full variable domain, in which reference TRBV2 and TRBJ1-2 provide the parts outside the CDR3, is EPEVTQTPSHQVTQMGQEVILRCVPISNHLYFYWYRQILGQKVEFLVSFYNNEISEKSEIFDDQFSVERPDGSNFTLKIRSTKLEDSAMYFCASSVQGQGNYGYTFGSGTRLTVV.

This clone was seen a single time. V is TRBV6-5 and J is TRBJ2-5, with TRBD2 as a possible D gene (5 bases). Trimming shortened V by 2 bases and J by 11 bases, and 15 bases separated the two germline ends. There are 13 residues in the CDR3. Germline CDR1 and CDR2: MNHEY and SVGAGI. The CDR3 protein is CASSYEVTGKQYF. As DNA, the CDR3 is TGTGCCAGCAGTTACGAGGTCACCGGGAAGCAGTACTTC.

This rearrangement joins TRBV6-1 to TRBJ2-7; maybe TRBD2 (6 bases). V was cut by 0 bases and J by 6 bases, with 12 bases left in between. CDR1 and CDR2 (germline): MNHNS, SASEGT. This CDR3 has 14 residues. The CDR3 sequence: CASSEARRVGEQYF. The DNA of the CDR3 is TGTGCCAGCAGTGAAGCGAGGAGGGTTGGCGAGCAGTACTTC.

The chain joins TRBV5-1 to TRBJ2-2; no clear D gene. The CDR3 has 13 amino acids. The germline CDR1 and CDR2 sequences are SGHRS and YFSETQ. V shed 1 base and J shed 4 bases, with 5 bases lying between them. The CDR3 is CASSLLPTGELFF. The DNA for the CDR3 is TGCGCCAGCAGCTTGCTCCCCACCGGGGAGCTGTTTTTT.

This clone has more than one count but fewer than ten. This rearrangement joins TRBV5-1 to TRBJ2-7; no definite D call. Trimming pared 7 bases from V and 0 bases from J, leaving 14 bases between. The CDR3 contains 14 residues. Per germline, CDR1 SGHRS and CDR2 YFSETQ. The CDR3 sequence is CASGTLGTSYEQYF. CDR3 in DNA: TGCGCCAGCGGCACCCTAGGCACCTCCTACGAGCAGTACTTC. The whole variable domain, filled in from reference TRBV5-1 and TRBJ2-7, reads KAGVTQTPRYLIKTRGQQVTLSCSPISGHRSVSWYQQTPGQGLQFLFEYFSETQRNKGNFPGRFSGRQFSNSRSEMNVSTLELGDSALYLCASGTLGTSYEQYFGPGTRLTVT.

This clone occurred a few times. The rearrangement uses TRBV6-5 and TRBJ2-7, with D possibly TRBD1 on 6 matching bases. With 7 bases removed from V and 4 bases from J, the gap between germline ends came to 17 bases. The CDR3 loop spans 14 amino acids. CDR1 is MNHEY, CDR2 SVGAGI, per germline. The CDR3 loop reads CASNPTGAGYEQYF. For the CDR3, the DNA is TGTGCCAGCAACCCGACAGGAGCCGGATACGAGCAGTACTTC.

The chain links TRBV5-1 to TRBJ2-1; 7 bases map to TRBD2. After removal of 6 bases from V and 10 bases from J, the junction contained 10 bases not matched to a gene. The CDR3 covers 13 residues. Germline lookup yields CDR1 SGHRS and CDR2 YFSETQ. Written as DNA, the CDR3 is TGCGCCAGCAAGGAGGGAGGGCCGCGGGAGCAGTTCTTC. Translated, it gives CASKEGGPREQFF.

This clone was recorded once. The chain uses TRBV7-2 and TRBJ2-3, with D possibly TRBD2 on 5 matching bases. V shed 7 bases and J shed 5 bases, with 16 bases lying between them. Germline loops: CDR1 SGHTA, CDR2 FQGNSA. The CDR3 sequence is 14 residues long. CDR3 residues: CASNEGRGVDTQYF. CDR3 coding DNA: TGTGCCAGCAATGAGGGTCGGGGAGTAGATACGCAGTATTTT. Full variable domain (remainder filled in from reference TRBV7-2 and TRBJ2-3): GAGVSQSPSNKVTEKGKDVELRCDPISGHTALYWYRQSLGQGLEFLIYFQGNSAPDKSGLPSDRFSAERTGGSVSTLTIQRTQQEDSAVYLCASNEGRGVDTQYFGPGTRLTVL.

The chain combines TRBV7-8 with TRBJ2-1, with TRBD2 matching 7 bases. CDR1 and CDR2 from the germline V gene are SGHVS and FQNEAQ. The ends lost 0 bases at V and 3 bases at J; junction bases unmatched: 5. This CDR3 has 16 amino acids. The CDR3, as DNA: TGTGCCAGCAGCTTAGCATGGGGGGGACGCTACAATGAGCAGTTCTTC. It translates to CASSLAWGGRYNEQFF.

This chain links TRBV6-5 with TRBJ2-1; D might be TRBD1 (6 bases). CDR3 length: 14 residues. Germline lookup yields CDR1 MNHEY and CDR2 SVGAGI. V gave up 4 bases and J gave up 8 bases, with 15 bases separating them. CDR3 loop: CASSFFVGQYEQFF. In nucleotides, the CDR3 is TGTGCCAGCAGTTTTTTTGTAGGACAGTATGAGCAGTTCTTC.

This clone was detected a few times. The chain has TRBV10-3 and TRBJ2-3; 7 nucleotides match TRBD2. CDR1 and CDR2 (germline): ENHRY, SYGVKD. The CDR3 sequence is 16 residues long. Trimming cost V 5 bases and J 0 bases; bases outside gene matches: 8. The CDR3 DNA sequence: TGTGCCATCAGTATTGCGGGGGATGCTAGCACAGATACGCAGTATTTT. Translated: CAISIAGDASTDTQYF.

The V and J genes are TRBV14 and TRBJ2-2; D possibly corresponds to TRBD1 (6 bases). Germline CDR1 reads SGHDN; CDR2 reads FVKESK. CDR3 length: 14 amino acids. Trimming took off 2 bases at V and 7 bases at J, with 11 bases between the two ends. CDR3 in amino acids: CASSQPQGNGELFF. CDR3 in DNA: TGTGCCAGCAGCCAACCGCAGGGGAACGGGGAGCTGTTTTTT.

This clone was counted once. The chain is built from TRBV7-9 and TRBJ1-4; TRBD1 is a possible D gene (6 bases). The CDR3 contains 15 residues. Between the trimmed V and J ends, which lost 3 bases and 3 bases, there was a span of 11 bases. CDR1 SEHNR and CDR2 FQNEAQ come from the germline V gene (reference sequence). This CDR3 reads CASSFWQGSNEKLFF. The CDR3 coding sequence is TGTGCCAGCAGCTTTTGGCAGGGGTCTAATGAAAAACTGTTTTTT.

About this clone: Compared with germline, one end of the junction differs, possibly owing to a read error. The V gene is TRBV7-9, the J gene TRBJ2-2; TRBD1 is a possible D gene (6 bases). CDR1 and CDR2 from the germline V gene are SEHNR and FQNEAQ (reference sequence). The CDR3 runs 16 residues. CDR3 DNA sequence: TGTTCCAGCAGCTTCCCAGCCGGGACATCCACCGGGGAGCTGTTTTTT. This encodes CSSSFPAGTSTGELFF.

The rearrangement joins TRBV18 to TRBJ2-1; possibly TRBD2 for D (5 bases). The CDR3 extends over 15 amino acids. Between the trimmed V and J ends, which lost 3 bases and 3 bases, there was a span of 12 bases. Germline values: CDR1 KGHSH, CDR2 LQKENI. CDR3 in DNA: TGTGCCAGCTCACCGACGGACTCCGTCTACAATGAGCAGTTCTTC. Protein product: CASSPTDSVYNEQFF.

The J gene is TRBJ1-5, the V gene TRBV7-9; a weak D match, TRBD1 (6 bases). The CDR3 contains 14 residues. CDR1 SEHNR and CDR2 FQNEAQ come from the germline V gene (reference sequence). The V gene lost 1 base and the J gene lost 4 bases, with 8 bases spanning the gap. DNA for the CDR3: TGTGCCAGCAGCTTAGTGGGGGCGAATCAGCCCCAGCATTTT. It yields the protein CASSLVGANQPQHF.

Here the CDR3 reads CASSQGLAGGQEQFF. For the CDR3, the DNA is TGCGCCAGCAGCCAAGGACTAGCGGGAGGACAGGAGCAGTTCTTC. This chain uses TRBV4-1 with TRBJ2-1, with 13 bases identical to TRBD2. Per germline, CDR1 MGHRA and CDR2 YSYEKL. V trimming: 1 base; J trimming: 10 bases; junction bases outside the gene matches: 4. The CDR3 extends over 15 amino acids.

The genes are TRBV7-2 and TRBJ2-7; 9 bases are a match to TRBD1. V shed 7 bases, J shed 5 bases, and the junction held 6 bases outside the gene matches. Germline V lookup: CDR1 SGHTA, CDR2 FQGNSA. The CDR3 length is 13 residues. This chain's CDR3 is CASTPGTGHEQYF. The CDR3 DNA follows: TGTGCCAGCACCCCAGGGACAGGGCACGAGCAGTACTTC.

The V gene is TRBV5-4, the J gene TRBJ2-6; 11 nucleotides line up with TRBD2. The CDR3 totals 16 residues. Germline V gives CDR1 SGHNT, CDR2 YYREEE (reference sequence). V lost 5 bases and J lost 2; bases outside the gene matches: 3. CDR3 coding DNA: TGTGCCAGCAGGCCGACTAGCGGGGCTGGGGCCAACGTCCTGACTTTC. Translation gives CASRPTSGAGANVLTF.

CDR3 sequence: CSVVGGSNEQFF. For the CDR3, the DNA is TGCAGCGTTGTCGGAGGGAGCAATGAGCAGTTCTTC. The chain joins TRBV29-1 to TRBJ2-1; a possible D gene is TRBD2 (6 bases). In germline, CDR1 is SQVTM, CDR2 ANQGSEA. The CDR3 contains 12 residues. V was pared by 4 bases and J by 6 bases, with 10 bases between.

The sample holds a few counts of this clone. CDR3 loop: CASSQASQGSNEQFF. CDR3 nucleotide sequence: TGTGCCAGCAGCCAAGCTTCCCAGGGATCTAATGAGCAGTTCTTC. This chain links TRBV4-2 with TRBJ2-1; tentative D call: TRBD1 (5 bases). V gave up 1 base and J gave up 7 bases, with 14 bases separating them. The CDR3 extends over 15 amino acids. Germline CDR1 reads LGHNA; CDR2 reads YNFKEQ.

The J gene is TRBJ2-7, the V gene TRBV28; TRBD1 matches at 9 bases. Germline CDR1 and CDR2: MDHEN and SYDVKM. Trimming at V came to 4 bases and at J to 2 bases, leaving 6 bases not matched to a gene. This CDR3 region has 15 residues. DNA for the CDR3: TGTGCCAGCAGTTATGGACAGGGGTCAACCTACGAGCAGTACTTC. Residues: CASSYGQGSTYEQYF. The complete variable domain, with remaining parts taken from reference TRBV28 and TRBJ2-7, reads DVKVTQSSRYLVKRTGEKVFLECVQDMDHENMFWYRQDPGLGLRLIYFSYDVKMKEKGDIPEGYSVSREKKERFSLILESASTNQTSMYLCASSYGQGSTYEQYFGPGTRLTVT.

The genes are TRBV5-8 and TRBJ1-2, with 8 bases lining up with TRBD1. V trimming: 5 bases; J trimming: 2 bases; junction bases outside the gene matches: 8. The germline V gene encodes CDR1 SGHTS and CDR2 YDEGEE. This CDR3 spans 15 amino acids. CDR3 residues: CASRPGTGENYGYTF. The CDR3 region has the DNA TGTGCCAGCAGGCCCGGGACAGGAGAGAACTATGGCTACACCTTC.